Listed below are T cell receptor beta chains from one sample, sequenced in a study of OX40 agonist ivuxolimab in advanced cancers. Here immunoSEQ multiplex PCR was the method, and the copy in TCRdb shows in-frame clones only, minus some. The table includes about 61,000 clones, around 86% detected once. This specimen was CD4+ or CD8+ T cells sorted from blood, taken in a trial of the OX40 agonist ivuxolimab. Receptors were obtained from an adult with an advanced solid tumor such as melanoma, head and neck, liver or kidney cancer. The CDR3 runs from the conserved cysteine through the conserved F or W. The order of the fields is V gene, J gene, clone size, D gene, CDR3 DNA, CDR3 protein. A D gene is named only where the DNA matches it firmly. Where a row states a size, it is once, few, many or the class of an expanded clone; other rows omit it.

>TRBV19|TRBJ1-1|NA|NA
TGTGCCAGTAGATCTGGGACGGCAGGGAACACTGAAGCTTTCTTT
CASRSGTAGNTEAFF
>TRBV27|TRBJ2-5|many|NA
TGTGCCAGCAGTTTTGGGGCGACACCAGAGACCCAGTACTTC
CASSFGATPETQYF
>TRBV7-8|TRBJ2-3|NA|TRBD2
TGTGCCAGCAGCTTAGCGGGTGCGGGGGGGCCAGATACGCAGTATTTT
CASSLAGAGGPDTQYF
>TRBV9|TRBJ2-3|NA|TRBD2
TGTGCCAGCAGCGTAGCTTTGCGGGGGGGCGGAGATACGCAGTATTTT
CASSVALRGGGDTQYF
>TRBV19|TRBJ1-1|NA|NA
TGTGCCAGTAGTCAAGGCGGGGGGAGTACTGAAGCTTTCTTT
CASSQGGGSTEAFF
>TRBV5-4|TRBJ2-7|NA|NA
TGTGCCAGCAGCTTGCCAGGGAGCTCCTACGAGCAGTACTTC
CASSLPGSSYEQYF
>TRBV27|TRBJ2-7|NA|NA
TGTGCCAGCAGTTTAAACAGGGACAATTCCCACGAGCAGTACTTC
CASSLNRDNSHEQYF
>TRBV4-1|TRBJ1-5|once|NA
TGCGCCAGCAAAAGGACAGCCAGCACAGATAGCAATCAGCCCCAGCATTTT
CASKRTASTDSNQPQHF
>TRBV18|TRBJ2-4|NA|NA
TGTGCCAGCTCACGAGCAGTCGTAGCCAAAAACATTCAGTACTTC
CASSRAVVAKNIQYF
>TRBV5-6|TRBJ2-1|once|NA
TGTGCCAGCAGCGAAAACGGGGCCTCCTACAATGAGCAGTTCTTC
CASSENGASYNEQFF
>TRBV29-1|TRBJ2-7|NA|TRBD1
TGCAGCGTTGAAGGATCGAGGGGGACAGGGTCCTACGAGCAGTACTTC
CSVEGSRGTGSYEQYF
>TRBV11-3|TRBJ1-1|NA|NA
TGTGCCAGCAGCTTAGACGGCAGGAACACTGAAGCTTTCTTT
CASSLDGRNTEAFF
>TRBV7-8|TRBJ2-1|NA|TRBD2
TGTGCCAGCAGCCCCCGGACTAGCGGGACATACAATGAGCAGTTCTTC
CASSPRTSGTYNEQFF
>TRBV6-1|TRBJ1-6|few|TRBD1
TGTGCCAGCGGTCGGACAGGATATAATTCACCCCTCCACTTT
CASGRTGYNSPLHF
>TRBV6-6|TRBJ1-2|few|NA
TGTGCCAGCAGTCGCCCGAAAGACAGTAACTATGGCTACACCTTC
CASSRPKDSNYGYTF
>TRBV5-1|TRBJ2-7|few|TRBD2
TGCGCCAGCAGCTTGGGGTTCGGGACTAGCGGAGAGCAGTACTTC
CASSLGFGTSGEQYF
>TRBV7-8|TRBJ1-5|few|TRBD1
TGTGCCAGCAGCACCGGGACAGGCAATCAGCCCCAGCATTTT
CASSTGTGNQPQHF
>TRBV9|TRBJ1-2|few|NA
TGTGCCAGCAGCGGCCCCGCGCTTTATTTC
CASSGPALYF
>TRBV6-1|TRBJ1-6|NA|NA
TGTGCCAGCAGTGACAGCCTTTCACCCCTCCACTTT
CASSDSLSPLHF
>TRBV5-1|TRBJ1-1|NA|NA
TGCGCCAGCAGCTTTTCTGCCGAGACTGAAGCTTTCTTT
CASSFSAETEAFF
>TRBV7-9|TRBJ1-5|NA|NA
TGTGCCAGCAGCTTAAGTGGAAGGGCGGGCAATCAGCCCCAGCATTTT
CASSLSGRAGNQPQHF
>TRBV9|TRBJ2-7|NA|TRBD2
TGTGCCAGCAGCGATCGACTAGCGGGGGGGCCCAACGAGCAGTACTTC
CASSDRLAGGPNEQYF
>TRBV5-6|TRBJ1-6|NA|TRBD1
TGTGCCAGCAGCTTGGCAGGGGGGGTGGATTCACCCCTCCACTTT
CASSLAGGVDSPLHF
>TRBV30|TRBJ1-5|NA|TRBD1
TGTGCCTGGAGTGGTAGGGGGCATCAGCCCCAGCATTTT
CAWSGRGHQPQHF